The 13 T cell receptor beta chains below all came from one sample that was sequenced in a study of CDR3 diversity in severe acne. From the PCR reads, TCRdb called clonotypes with MiXCR, one entry per CDR3 protein. The sample has fewer than 100,000 distinct CDR3 sequences; around 49% are singletons. The sequenced material came from blood. Receptors were obtained from a male donor in good health, without acne.

The V call is TRBV5-1, the J call TRBJ1-2; possible D gene TRBD1, 6 bases. V was clipped by 0 bases and J by 8 bases, with 11 bases between them. The length of the CDR3 is 13 residues. CDR1 and CDR2 from the germline V gene are SGHRS and YFSETQ. This chain's CDR3 is CASSLVGGAGYTF. The CDR3 nucleotides are TGCGCCAGCAGCTTGGTTGGGGGCGCGGGCTACACCTTC.

Comment on this clonotype: One end of the junction fails to match germline, which may point to a read error. The rearrangement joins TRBV19 to TRBJ2-7; D is possibly TRBD2 (5 bases). The CDR3 runs 15 residues. Germline CDR1 LNHDA, CDR2 SQIVND (reference sequence). The CDR3 DNA reads TGTGCCAGTAGTGAGCTCCGAGGGCCTTCCTACGAGCAGCACTTC. As protein: CASSELRGPSYEQHF.

This clonotype was seen repeatedly, ten times or more. The rearrangement links TRBV15 to TRBJ1-1, with 7 bases matching TRBD1. Germline CDR1 LNHNV, CDR2 YYDKDF (reference sequence). The CDR3 is 13 amino acids. V lost 6 bases to trimming and J lost 1 base; unmatched junction nucleotides: 2. This CDR3 reads CATRGGANTEAFF. The CDR3 coding sequence is TGTGCCACCAGAGGGGGCGCGAACACTGAAGCTTTCTTT.

Points on this clonotype: The junction differs from germline at one of its ends, possibly a read error. The chain has TRBV10-3 and TRBJ2-2, with D hard to call. This CDR3 has 13 amino acids. From germline, CDR1 is ENHRY and CDR2 SYGVKD. For the CDR3, the DNA is TGTGCCAGCAGTTATTTGGACACCGGGGAGCTGTTTTTT. It is translated as CASSYLDTGELFF.

The sample holds a few counts of this clonotype. The CDR3 reads CASSLNEKLFF. CDR3 coding DNA: TGTGCCAGCAGTTTAAATGAAAAACTGTTTTTT. The J gene is TRBJ1-4, the V gene TRBV28; D not resolved. This CDR3 is 11 amino acids long. The V end was cut by 2 bases, the J end by 5 bases, with 0 bases between. Germline assignment: CDR1 MDHEN and CDR2 SYDVKM.

There are a few counts of this clonotype. With a much larger clone just one base away, this may be a read error. Here the CDR3 omits its conserved ending phenylalanine or tryptophan, so a read error is the likely source. The chain links TRBV19 to TRBJ1-1; TRBD1 agrees at 12 bases. CDR1 LNHDA and CDR2 SQIVND come from the germline V gene (reference sequence). V trimming: 9 bases; J trimming: 2 bases; junction bases outside the gene matches: 1. The CDR3 runs to 13 residues. CDR3 in DNA: TGTGCCAGCGGGACAGGGGGCAACACTGAAGCTTTCCTT. It translates to CASGTGGNTEAFL.

V usage is TRBV20-1 and J usage is TRBJ2-3; 7 nucleotides agree with TRBD1. CDR1 and CDR2 from the germline V gene are DFQATT and SNEGSKA (reference sequence). The V gene end was trimmed by 1 base and the J gene end by 4 bases; junction bases not matched to a gene: 2. The CDR3 spans 13 residues. The CDR3 region is CSARGGGSDTQYF. The CDR3 DNA reads TGCAGTGCTAGAGGAGGGGGCTCAGATACGCAGTATTTT.

This clonotype has a handful of counts. The chain links TRBV6-4 to TRBJ1-3, with D hard to call. Germline V lookup: CDR1 MRHNA, CDR2 SNTAGT. The CDR3 covers 14 residues. The V end lost 0 bases, the J end lost 1 base, and 4 bases lay between the germline ends. CDR3 in amino acids: CASSDSGSGNTIYF. The CDR3 DNA reads TGTGCCAGCAGTGACTCGGGTTCTGGAAACACCATATATTTT.

This clonotype is labeled medium-sized. The chain is built from TRBV5-6 and TRBJ2-7; TRBD2 aligns across 10 bases. Germline values: CDR1 SGHDT, CDR2 YYEEEE. V lost 0 bases, J lost 7 bases, and 7 bases stayed unmatched. The CDR3 is made up of 15 amino acids. CDR3 region: CASSLALAGVGEQYF. In nucleotides, the CDR3 is TGTGCCAGCAGCTTGGCGCTAGCGGGAGTAGGTGAGCAGTACTTC.

Many counts were recorded for this clonotype. The junction departs from germline at one end; a sequencing error may be responsible. The gene calls are TRBV2 and TRBJ1-1, with D maybe TRBD1 (5 bases). Germline CDR1 is SNHLY and CDR2 is FYNNEI. The CDR3 runs to 11 residues. CDR3 sequence: CASSEEFGTLF. The CDR3, as DNA: TGTGCCAGCAGTGAAGAATTTGGGACGCTCTTT.

In its sample, this clonotype was seen many times. The chain has TRBV27 and TRBJ2-1; 11 bases fit TRBD2. The CDR3 length is 16 residues. Trimming took 8 bases from V and 7 from J; bases not matched to a gene: 13. Per the germline V gene, CDR1 is MNHEY and CDR2 is SMNVEV (reference sequence). The CDR3 DNA reads TGTGCCAGCGGAGTAGCGGGGGGGCCCAGGTCAAATGAGCAGTTCTTC. Residues: CASGVAGGPRSNEQFF.

A remark on this clonotype: A junction end diverges from the germline sequence, so it may reflect a read error. The rearrangement uses TRBV7-2 and TRBJ2-5, with TRBD1 as a possible D gene (6 bases). Germline V gene lookup returns CDR1 SGHTA and CDR2 FQGNSA. This CDR3 comprises 13 residues. The CDR3 loop is CASSRYRDETQHF. The DNA for the CDR3 is TGTGCCAGCAGCCGTTACAGGGATGAGACCCAGCACTTC.

This clonotype was seen only a few times. The chain joins TRBV15 to TRBJ1-6; D call uncertain. Trimming left V 0 bases short and J 9 bases short, with 6 bases between. Germline lookup yields CDR1 LNHNV and CDR2 YYDKDF (reference sequence). The CDR3 contains 13 residues. This CDR3 is CATSRDRGSPLHF. The CDR3, as DNA: TGTGCCACCAGCAGAGATCGGGGTTCACCCCTCCACTTT.